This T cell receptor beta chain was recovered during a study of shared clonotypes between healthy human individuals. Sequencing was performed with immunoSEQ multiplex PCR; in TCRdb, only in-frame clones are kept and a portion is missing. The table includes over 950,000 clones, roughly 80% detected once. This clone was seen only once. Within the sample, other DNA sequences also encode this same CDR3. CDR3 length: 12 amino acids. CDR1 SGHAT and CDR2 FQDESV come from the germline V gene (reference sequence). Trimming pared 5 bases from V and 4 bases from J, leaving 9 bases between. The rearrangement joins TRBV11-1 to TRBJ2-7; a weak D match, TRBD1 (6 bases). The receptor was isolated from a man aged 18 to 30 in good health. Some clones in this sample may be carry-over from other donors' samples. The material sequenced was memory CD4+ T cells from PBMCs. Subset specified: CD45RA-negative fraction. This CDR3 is CASSPDRYEQYF. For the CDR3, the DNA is TGTGCCAGCAGCCCCGACAGGTACGAGCAGTACTTC.